This T cell receptor (beta chain) derives from a study of T cells in Graves' hyperthyroidism and ophthalmopathy. There are many counts of this clonotype. Trimming left V 0 bases short and J 3 bases short, with 12 bases between. The CDR3 loop spans 14 amino acids. CDR1 and CDR2 (germline): DFQATT, SNEGSKA (reference sequence). Researchers amplified the TCR beta CDR3 regions from RNA transcripts. When the TCR CDR3 underwent first-round RT-PCR, the HTBI primer set was used. Using its own MiXCR run on the multiplex PCR reads, TCRdb lists one record per CDR3 protein. Here the sample spans roughly 360,000 distinct CDR3 sequences, approximately 13% being singletons.

This clonotype originated in a man aged 25-45 years with Graves' hyperthyroidism that later progressed to Graves' ophthalmopathy. Input material: blood. This sequence joins TRBV20-1 and TRBJ2-7; tentative D call: TRBD1 (6 bases). CDR3 sequence (DNA): TGCAGTGCTAGAGATCATAAACAGGGCTACGAGCAGTACTTC. The encoded protein is CSARDHKQGYEQYF.